This TCR beta chain was documented in a study of shared clonotypes between healthy human individuals. Only in-frame clones appear in the TCRdb table, and some are missing; sequencing was by immunoSEQ multiplex PCR. The sample lists about 480,000 clones; 79% were seen once. V was trimmed by 0 bases and J by 1 base, leaving 10 bases between them. The CDR3 runs to 15 residues. The germline V gene encodes CDR1 SGHRS and CDR2 YFSETQ. The material sequenced was PBMCs. The chain couples TRBV5-1 to TRBJ1-1; D remains unclear. The TCR sequence derives from a middle-aged woman in good health. Some clones in this sample may be carry-over from other donors' samples. CDR3 protein: CASSLEAAGNTEAFF. CDR3 bases: TGCGCCAGCAGCTTGGAAGCGGCAGGGAACACTGAAGCTTTCTTT.